This TCR beta chain emerged from a study of neoadjuvant anti-PD-1 for oral cavity cancer. Time point denoted: after neoadjuvant nivolumab, at surgical resection. CDR1 MGHRA and CDR2 YSYEKL come from the germline V gene. The CDR3 spans 18 residues. Trimming removed 4 bases from V and 0 bases from J; junction bases left unmatched: 8. Some clones are missing from TCRdb's copy, which holds only in-frame ones; the method was immunoSEQ multiplex PCR. In the table there are about 24,000 clones, under 30% of which are singletons. The sequencing here drew on tumor tissue, taken after nivolumab (anti-PD-1) treatment. The chain combines TRBV4-1 with TRBJ2-1; 11 bases map to TRBD2. This TCR derives from a person between 40 and 85 years old with oral cavity squamous cell carcinoma. The CDR3 sequence: CASSPGLAATSSYNEQFF. The CDR3 DNA sequence: TGCGCCAGCAGCCCGGGACTAGCGGCCACGAGCTCCTACAATGAGCAGTTCTTC.